Sequencing of this T cell receptor (beta chain) was carried out in a study of T cell responses to AZD1222 COVID-19 vaccine. Trimming cost V 5 bases and J 0 bases; bases outside gene matches: 6. Germline lookup yields CDR1 SGHTS and CDR2 YDEGEE. This CDR3 is 15 amino acids long. Measured with immunoSEQ multiplex PCR; TCRdb has only the in-frame clones, and not every one. The table has about 150,000 clones, roughly 90% seen once. This clone was seen a single time. The chain recombines TRBV5-8 with TRBJ2-3; 7 nucleotides match TRBD2. Sequenced here: peripheral blood, sampled on day 0 of AZD1222 vaccination. The TCR originated in an adult in good health. CDR3 sequence (DNA): TGTGCCAGCAGACGGGAGGCCCCTAGCACAGATACGCAGTATTTT. It specifies CASRREAPSTDTQYF. The complete variable domain, with remaining parts taken from reference TRBV5-8 and TRBJ2-3, reads EAGVTQSPTHLIKTRGQQATLRCSPISGHTSVYWYQQALGLGLQFLLWYDEGEERNRGNFPPRFSGRQFPNYSSELNVNALELEDSALYLCASRREAPSTDTQYFGPGTRLTVL.